One and the same sample provided the 12 T cell receptor beta chains below, sequenced in a study of shared clonotypes between healthy human individuals. Repertoires were generated with immunoSEQ multiplex PCR, while TCRdb's copy carries only in-frame clones and drops some. The sample shows over 2 million clones, about 94% of them seen only once. Naive CD8 cells lacked CD45RO, underwent positive selection for CCR7 and left out terminally differentiated effector memory CD45RA+ cells. The source material was naive CD8+ T cells sorted from blood. These receptors all come from a man aged 18-30 years in good health.

On this clone: Within the sample, other DNA sequences also encode this same CDR3. The genes are TRBV4-1 and TRBJ2-3; D remains ambiguous. V lost 0 bases, J lost 0 bases, and 7 bases lay in between. This CDR3 has 15 residues. CDR1 is MGHRA and CDR2 is YSYEKL in the germline V gene. In DNA form, the CDR3 reads TGCGCCAGCAGCCAAGAGGGCAGGAGCACAGATACGCAGTATTTT. Residues: CASSQEGRSTDTQYF.

The table lists this clone with a count of one. The chain recombines TRBV6-4 with TRBJ2-1, with TRBD2 identical over 11 bases. This CDR3 comprises 14 residues. J gave up 8 bases and V 4 bases, and 4 bases lay outside the gene matches. CDR1 is MRHNA and CDR2 is SNTAGT in the germline V gene. Written as DNA, the CDR3 is TGTGCCAGCAGTGTACTAGCGGGAGTCGATGAGCAGTTCTTC. Its translation: CASSVLAGVDEQFF.

This chain connects TRBV2 to TRBJ2-2, with D maybe TRBD1 (6 bases). Germline V CDR1 and CDR2: SNHLY, FYNNEI. This CDR3 comprises 13 residues. The ends were cut back, 10 bases at V and 6 bases at J, with 15 bases in the middle. Written as DNA, the CDR3 is TGTGCCATCACTCCCCAGGGGCCCGGGGAGCTGTTTTTT. This codes for CAITPQGPGELFF.

The rearrangement links TRBV10-3 to TRBJ2-1; no definite D call. Germline V CDR1 and CDR2: ENHRY, SYGVKD. The germline V and J ends were trimmed by 3 bases and 7 bases, with 10 bases remaining between them. This CDR3 is 13 amino acids long. The CDR3 coding sequence is TGTGCCATCAGTGAATTTGGTGGGAATGAGCAGTTCTTC. Its translation: CAISEFGGNEQFF.

The chain links TRBV7-9 to TRBJ1-2, with D perhaps matching TRBD1 (5 bases). Germline V gene lookup returns CDR1 SEHNR and CDR2 FQNEAQ (reference sequence). This CDR3 is built from 12 residues. V was trimmed by 4 bases and J by 6 bases, leaving 9 bases between them. The CDR3 loop reads CASSYLGDGYTF. DNA of the CDR3: TGTGCCAGCAGCTACTTAGGGGATGGCTACACCTTC.

The chain couples TRBV2 to TRBJ2-7, with TRBD1 identical over 9 bases. V was clipped by 0 bases and J by 2 bases; unmatched bases: 5. This CDR3 region has 16 residues. Germline CDR1 and CDR2: SNHLY and FYNNEI. The CDR3 DNA reads TGTGCCAGCAGTGAAGCGGTACAGGGGGCTGCCTACGAGCAGTACTTC. Encoded protein: CASSEAVQGAAYEQYF.

V gene TRBV18 combines with J gene TRBJ2-7; 10 bases align to TRBD2. V trimming: 3 bases; J trimming: 3 bases; junction bases outside the gene matches: 5. The CDR3 sequence is 15 residues long. CDR1 KGHSH and CDR2 LQKENI come from the germline V gene. CDR3 sequence (DNA): TGTGCCAGCTCACCCCGACTAGCGGGTTACTACGAGCAGTACTTC. Amino acid sequence: CASSPRLAGYYEQYF.

The chain carries TRBV30 and TRBJ2-2; possibly TRBD1 or TRBD2 for D (5 bases each). The CDR3 runs to 17 residues. Germline V gene sequence: CDR1 GTSNPN, CDR2 SVGIG (reference sequence). Trimming removed 0 bases from V and 5 bases from J, with 19 bases in between. In DNA, the CDR3 is TGTGCCTGGAGTGTACTTCTACTCGGGGCATGGACCGGGGAGCTGTTTTTT. It specifies CAWSVLLLGAWTGELFF.

The rearrangement uses TRBV9 and TRBJ2-1; the D gene is possibly TRBD2 (6 bases). Trimming took 4 bases from V and 8 from J, leaving 16 bases between them. From germline, CDR1 is SGDLS and CDR2 YYNGEE. The CDR3 length is 14 residues. Here the CDR3 reads CASSPGLGGYEQFF. CDR3 DNA sequence: TGTGCCAGCAGCCCGGGACTTGGAGGGTATGAGCAGTTCTTC.

This clone has a single count. This chain links TRBV5-8 with TRBJ2-2, with D unclear. Per the germline V gene, CDR1 is SGHTS and CDR2 is YDEGEE. This CDR3 is built from 13 residues. V lost 0 bases, J lost 4 bases, and 4 bases lay in between. The CDR3 protein is CASSLVSTGELFF. The CDR3 DNA reads TGTGCCAGCAGCTTGGTTAGCACCGGGGAGCTGTTTTTT.

V usage is TRBV7-9 and J usage is TRBJ2-3; TRBD2 might be the D (6 bases). The V and J ends lost 6 bases and 2 bases respectively, with 12 bases between them. The CDR3 consists of 14 residues. CDR1 is SEHNR and CDR2 is FQNEAQ in the germline V gene (reference sequence). CDR3 region: CASSSWGDTDTQYF. The CDR3 region has the DNA TGTGCCAGCAGTTCATGGGGGGACACAGATACGCAGTATTTT.

The rearrangement joins TRBV4-3 to TRBJ1-5; TRBD1 is a possible D gene (5 bases). V lost 0 bases and J lost 7, with 10 bases in between. Germline CDR1 is LGHNA and CDR2 is YSLEER. This CDR3 is built from 14 residues. CDR3 in amino acids: CASSQDRQGQPQHF. In nucleotides, the CDR3 is TGCGCCAGCAGCCAAGATAGGCAGGGCCAGCCCCAGCATTTT.